The entry that follows covers one T cell receptor beta chain sequence. These data belong to a study of blood T cells in healthy people across ages. PCR was performed a second time for roughly 7 to 11 cycles using a sample-barcoded 5' primer and a J-beta primer mix. MiXCR, applied by TCRdb to the 5' RACE reads, yields one record per CDR3 protein. The sample yields about 1.4 million distinct CDR3 sequences, around 55% seen once. V gave up 1 base and J gave up 0 bases, with 7 bases separating them. The CDR3 is 15 amino acids. Germline V gives CDR1 DFQATT, CDR2 SNEGSKA (reference sequence). The sequence was collected from a man between 18 and 29 years old in good health. Sequences were obtained from blood. V is TRBV20-1 and J is TRBJ2-6; the D is unclear. The CDR3 region is CSARAESSGANVLTF. DNA for the CDR3: TGCAGTGCTAGAGCGGAGAGCTCTGGGGCCAACGTCCTGACTTTC.